This T cell receptor (beta chain) was sequenced during a study of PD-L1 blockade in urothelial cancer. Study details: Patients commenced atezolizumab in 2014, and it was given at 1,200 mg intravenously every 3 weeks. T cells were recovered from blood samples at a median of 141,255. About 90% of the roughly 30 patients were men who had bladder-origin urothelial cancer.

Assay: immunoSEQ multiplex PCR; the TCRdb copy retains only in-frame clones and omits some. The table records 70,000 to 75,000 clones, about 89% of them present only once. The receptor comes from a man between 60 and 75 years old with urothelial cancer. The input for sequencing was PBMCs, taken around atezolizumab (anti-PD-L1) treatment.

The CDR3 nucleotides are TGTGCCAGCAGCGGACACGACGCAACTAATGAAAAACTGTTTTTT. Protein: CASSGHDATNEKLFF. The chain employs TRBV25-1 and TRBJ1-4, with D perhaps matching TRBD1 (5 bases). Trimming removed 6 bases from V and 0 bases from J, with 11 bases in between. Germline CDR1 and CDR2: MGHDK and SYGVNS. The CDR3 sequence is 15 residues long.